These 23 T cell receptor beta chains originate from one sample sequenced in a study of cytomegalovirus exposure and HLA in healthy donors. Researchers ran the PCR with 60 Vbeta and 13 Jbeta primers. TCRdb's copy holds only in-frame clones and misses some; the assay was immunoSEQ multiplex PCR. The sample lists over 150,000 clones, 75% to 85% seen once, with 3% to 4.5% in the top ten. What was sequenced was PBMCs. These receptors all come from a woman in her sixties or seventies in good health and CMV-seropositive.

CDR3 nucleotide sequence: TGTGCCAGCAGCTTTTTGGGCAACCTCAGGCCCAATGAGCAGTTCTTC. Protein: CASSFLGNLRPNEQFF. The chain carries TRBV7-2 and TRBJ2-1, with D uncertain. This CDR3 contains 16 residues. CDR1 is SGHTA, CDR2 FQGNSA, per germline. V lost 3 bases and J 6 bases, leaving 18 bases between the germline ends.

The chain is built from TRBV9 and TRBJ2-3; 7 positions match TRBD2. The CDR3 length is 14 residues. Germline V gene sequence: CDR1 SGDLS, CDR2 YYNGEE. V dropped 3 bases and J dropped 6; count of bases not matched to a gene: 7. This chain's CDR3 is CASSAAGELDTQYF. The DNA for the CDR3 is TGTGCCAGCAGCGCTGCGGGGGAGTTGGATACGCAGTATTTT. The full variable domain, in which reference TRBV9 and TRBJ2-3 provide the parts outside the CDR3, is DSGVTQTPKHLITATGQRVTLRCSPRSGDLSVYWYQQSLDQGLQFLIQYYNGEERAKGNILERFSAQQFPDLHSELNLSSLELGDSALYFCASSAAGELDTQYFGPGTRLTVL.

This sequence joins TRBV19 and TRBJ2-7; 9 bases align to TRBD1. V lost 6 bases to trimming and J lost 3 bases; unmatched junction nucleotides: 9. This CDR3 is built from 15 residues. Germline CDR1 is LNHDA and CDR2 is SQIVND (reference sequence). The CDR3 coding sequence is TGTGCCAGTAGCCCCCGGGACAGGGTGGACTACGAGCAGTACTTC. Translated, it gives CASSPRDRVDYEQYF.

This clone occurred a few times. Other DNA sequences of this sample code for an identical CDR3. The chain recombines TRBV28 with TRBJ2-7; weak D call: TRBD1 (5 bases). The germline V gene has CDR1 MDHEN and CDR2 SYDVKM. V gave up 2 bases and J gave up 4 bases, with 6 bases separating them. This CDR3 has 12 residues. The CDR3 DNA follows: TGTGCCAGCAGTTTAAAGGGGTACGAGCAGTACTTC. Translated, it gives CASSLKGYEQYF.

The chain has TRBV2 and TRBJ2-3; 7 bases match TRBD1. The trim removed 6 bases at V and 1 base at J, leaving 10 bases unmatched. Looked up from germline, CDR1 is SNHLY and CDR2 is FYNNEI. The length of the CDR3 is 16 residues. The CDR3 sequence is CASRASGTARTDTQYF. The CDR3 nucleotides are TGTGCCAGCAGAGCTTCCGGGACAGCCCGCACAGATACGCAGTATTTT. The variable domain in full, completed from reference TRBV2 and TRBJ2-3, reads EPEVTQTPSHQVTQMGQEVILRCVPISNHLYFYWYRQILGQKVEFLVSFYNNEISEKSEIFDDQFSVERPDGSNFTLKIRSTKLEDSAMYFCASRASGTARTDTQYFGPGTRLTVL.

The table lists this clone with a few counts. V gene TRBV7-3 combines with J gene TRBJ1-2; perhaps TRBD1 as D (5 bases). Germline-derived CDR1 and CDR2 are SGHTA and FQGTGA. Trimming left V 0 bases short and J 6 bases short, with 8 bases between. The CDR3 length is 13 residues. The CDR3 loop reads CASSLTQGNGYTF. The CDR3 DNA is TGTGCCAGCAGCTTAACGCAGGGCAATGGCTACACCTTC.

J is TRBJ2-7 and V is TRBV29-1, with TRBD2 as a possible D gene (7 bases). The germline V gene has CDR1 SQVTM and CDR2 ANQGSEA. Trimming removed 1 base at V and 0 bases at J, with 10 bases between. CDR3 size: 14 residues. DNA of the CDR3: TGCAGCGTTGAAGGCGGGGGCCGCTCCTACGAGCAGTACTTC. It yields the protein CSVEGGGRSYEQYF.

This sequence joins TRBV30 and TRBJ1-3; a weak D match, TRBD1 (5 bases). V dropped 4 bases and J dropped 0 bases, with 16 bases sitting between them. Germline V gene lookup returns CDR1 GTSNPN and CDR2 SVGIG (reference sequence). The CDR3 is made up of 16 amino acids. The DNA for the CDR3 is TGTGCCTGGACCCCCCCCGCGGGGGGCTCTGGAAACACCATATATTTT. It is translated as CAWTPPAGGSGNTIYF.

This clone was counted once. The V and J genes are TRBV7-9 and TRBJ2-1; 14 nucleotides match TRBD2. Losses at the gene ends were 5 bases for V and 0 bases for J; bases not matched to a gene: 6. Germline CDR1 is SEHNR and CDR2 is FQNEAQ (reference sequence). CDR3 length: 18 amino acids. This chain's CDR3 is CASSMGLAGVSSYNEQFF. The CDR3, as DNA: TGTGCCAGCAGCATGGGACTAGCGGGAGTCAGCTCCTACAATGAGCAGTTCTTC.

The chain employs TRBV19 and TRBJ2-1; 14 positions match TRBD2. Per the germline V gene, CDR1 is LNHDA and CDR2 is SQIVND (reference sequence). The CDR3 sequence is 15 residues long. The junction had 8 bases not matched to a gene; V was cut back by 10 bases and J by 6 bases. CDR3 residues: CATRTSGGWGNEQFF. The CDR3 nucleotides are TGTGCCACTAGGACTAGCGGGGGGTGGGGCAATGAGCAGTTCTTC.

At least ten counts were recorded for this clone. The chain combines TRBV14 with TRBJ1-1, with D possibly TRBD1 on 5 matching bases. The germline V and J ends were trimmed by 3 bases and 6 bases, with 11 bases remaining between them. Germline loops: CDR1 SGHDN, CDR2 FVKESK. This CDR3 has 13 residues. CDR3 coding DNA: TGTGCCAGCAGCCAGACAGAGATGTCTGAAGCTTTCTTT. This encodes CASSQTEMSEAFF.

The rearrangement links TRBV6-6 to TRBJ2-1; TRBD1 matches at 9 bases. Germline CDR1 is MNHNY and CDR2 is SVGAGI (reference sequence). Trimming at V came to 10 bases and at J to 12 bases, leaving 7 bases not matched to a gene. This CDR3 has 11 amino acids. In nucleotides, the CDR3 is TGTGCCACTTTAGGGACAGGGCGGCAGTTCTTC. Translating gives CATLGTGRQFF.

The CDR3 sequence: CASSLSDANTGELFF. CDR3 sequence (DNA): TGTGCCAGCAGCCTTAGCGACGCGAACACCGGGGAGCTGTTTTTT. This chain connects TRBV7-6 to TRBJ2-2, with D perhaps matching TRBD2 (5 bases). This CDR3 has 15 residues. Germline assignment: CDR1 SGHVS and CDR2 FNYEAQ. Deletions cut 5 bases from V and 0 bases from J, with 10 bases between.

The V gene is TRBV25-1, the J gene TRBJ2-2; 13 nucleotides align to TRBD2. Germline V gene sequence: CDR1 MGHDK, CDR2 SYGVNS. The CDR3 is made up of 16 amino acids. With V trimmed by 8 bases and J by 3 bases, 6 bases remained unmatched. CDR3 DNA sequence: TGTGCCAGCGGAAAGGGACTAGCGGGATACACCGGGGAGCTGTTTTTT. This encodes CASGKGLAGYTGELFF.

The V call is TRBV11-2, the J call TRBJ2-1; TRBD1 aligns across 8 bases. This CDR3 has 13 amino acids. In germline, CDR1 is SGHAT, CDR2 FQNNGV. V was clipped by 5 bases and J by 7 bases; unmatched bases: 4. The CDR3 protein is CASSRTGINEQFF. The CDR3 nucleotides are TGTGCCAGCAGCCGGACAGGGATAAATGAGCAGTTCTTC. Using reference TRBV11-2 and TRBJ2-1 for the parts outside the CDR3, the full variable domain is EAGVAQSPRYKIIEKRQSVAFWCNPISGHATLYWYQQILGQGPKLLIQFQNNGVVDDSQLPKDRFSAERLKGVDSTLKIQPAKLEDSAVYLCASSRTGINEQFFGPGTRLTVL.

This clone was observed a single time. This chain joins TRBV28 and TRBJ2-1, with 8 bases that match TRBD2. CDR1 and CDR2 (germline): MDHEN, SYDVKM. CDR3 length: 16 amino acids. Germline trimming cut 4 bases from V and 0 bases from J; bases unmatched to any gene: 5. The CDR3 here is CASSSAGASSYNEQFF. CDR3 DNA sequence: TGTGCCAGCAGTTCAGCGGGAGCCAGCTCCTACAATGAGCAGTTCTTC.

The gene calls are TRBV29-1 and TRBJ2-1; unclear D gene. The germline V and J ends were trimmed by 4 bases and 0 bases, with 10 bases remaining between them. The CDR3 sequence is 14 residues long. Germline V lookup: CDR1 SQVTM, CDR2 ANQGSEA. In DNA, the CDR3 is TGCAGCGTTGTCAGGTTGAGCTCCTACAATGAGCAGTTCTTC. Protein product: CSVVRLSSYNEQFF.

The rearrangement uses TRBV27 and TRBJ2-1; 11 bases align to TRBD2. The V segment lost 5 bases and the J segment 11 bases; nucleotides outside the gene matches: 5. This CDR3 is built from 13 residues. Germline V gives CDR1 MNHEY, CDR2 SMNVEV (reference sequence). The CDR3 DNA reads as TGTGCCAGCAGTAAACGGACTAGCGGGCAGCAGTTCTTC. It encodes CASSKRTSGQQFF.

The rearrangement uses TRBV28 and TRBJ2-7, with TRBD2 identical over 10 bases. This CDR3 is 14 amino acids long. J was trimmed by 5 bases and V by 7 bases; bases with no gene match: 8. The germline CDR1 and CDR2 sequences are MDHEN and SYDVKM. CDR3 protein: CASITSGRADEQYF. The DNA of the CDR3 is TGTGCCAGCATAACCAGCGGGAGGGCCGACGAGCAGTACTTC.

Turning to this clone: Compared with germline, one end of the junction differs, possibly owing to a read error. In nucleotides, the CDR3 is TGTGCCAGCAGCACAGGGGGTAGAAGTTTGGCTCACTTC. It yields the protein CASSTGGRSLAHF. The chain is built from TRBV6-5 and TRBJ1-2; 8 positions match TRBD1. From germline, CDR1 is MNHEY and CDR2 SVGAGI. The CDR3 loop spans 13 amino acids.

The DNA for the CDR3 is TGTGCTAGTGGTTCTCAGGTGACAAGACAGTACTTC. Its translation: CASGSQVTRQYF. This sequence joins TRBV12-5 and TRBJ2-7; D is uncertain. The CDR3 has 12 amino acids. CDR1 is LGHNT and CDR2 is FRNRAP in the germline V gene. The V end was cut by 4 bases, the J end by 10 bases, with 14 bases between.

The chain carries TRBV5-4 and TRBJ1-1, with TRBD1 identical over 9 bases. V lost 2 bases, J lost 5 bases, and 4 bases stayed unmatched. This CDR3 has 14 residues. The germline V gene has CDR1 SGHNT and CDR2 YYREEE (reference sequence). This CDR3 reads CASSFGTGRTEAFF. The CDR3 DNA reads TGTGCCAGCAGCTTCGGGACAGGGAGAACTGAAGCTTTCTTT.

CDR3 residues: CASSDGATQYF. The CDR3 DNA reads TGTGCCAGCAGTGATGGGGCCACGCAGTATTTT. The chain links TRBV7-3 to TRBJ2-3; TRBD1 might be the D (5 bases). Germline V gene data show CDR1 as SGHTA and CDR2 as FQGTGA. The ends were cut back, 6 bases at V and 9 bases at J, with 10 bases in the middle. There are 11 residues in the CDR3.